The TCR beta chain under discussion was sequenced for a study of CD8 T cells in ankylosing spondylitis. In germline, CDR1 is LGHNA, CDR2 YSLEER. This CDR3 region has 15 residues. V dropped 5 bases and J dropped 6 bases, with 16 bases sitting between them. The study's findings and limits: Disease-linked clones reportedly showed significant enrichment in matched ankylosing spondylitis synovial fluid. Eight or nine highly homologous variants made up a TCR beta motif that seemed to typify ankylosing spondylitis blood. Past studies reported some motif variants in reactive arthritis synovial fluid and blood.

Turning to this clonotype: The antigen is not known.

As the method for making TCR beta libraries, quantitative 5'-RACE with molecular barcodes was used. TCRdb used MiXCR to reprocess the 5' RACE reads, holding one entry per CDR3 protein. The sample has under 170,000 distinct CDR3 sequences, around 42% seen once; the top ten hold approximately 14%. The origin of this receptor is a male donor with ankylosing spondylitis. Sequencing was done on a sample of synovial fluid, either unsorted or a sorted T cell fraction (not recorded which). The rearrangement joins TRBV4-3 to TRBJ2-2; D not resolved. Here the CDR3 DNA reads TGCGCCAGCAGCTTCGCTCCCCGGCCCGCCGGGGAGCTGTTTTTT. It encodes CASSFAPRPAGELFF.